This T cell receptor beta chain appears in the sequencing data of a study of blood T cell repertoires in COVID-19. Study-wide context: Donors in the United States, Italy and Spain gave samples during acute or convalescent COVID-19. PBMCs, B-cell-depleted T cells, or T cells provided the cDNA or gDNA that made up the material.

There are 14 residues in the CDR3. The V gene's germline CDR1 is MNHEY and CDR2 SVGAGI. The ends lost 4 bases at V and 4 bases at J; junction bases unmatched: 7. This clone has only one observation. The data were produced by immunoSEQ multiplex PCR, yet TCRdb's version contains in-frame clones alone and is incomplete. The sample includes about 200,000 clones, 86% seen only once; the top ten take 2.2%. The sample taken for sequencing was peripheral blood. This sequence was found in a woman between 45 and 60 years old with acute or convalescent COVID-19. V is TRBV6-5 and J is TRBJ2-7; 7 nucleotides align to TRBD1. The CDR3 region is CASSSRQGIYEQYF. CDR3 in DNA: TGTGCCAGCAGTTCAAGACAGGGTATTTACGAGCAGTACTTC.